Shown below are 18 T cell receptor beta chains from a single sample sequenced in a study of glioma-infiltrating T cells after dendritic cell vaccination. Produced via immunoSEQ multiplex PCR; TCRdb's table is partial and in-frame only. The table records roughly 80,000 clones, approximately 90% of them present only once. This specimen consisted of blood, obtained before dendritic cell vaccination. All receptors derive from a human donor with glioblastoma.

J is TRBJ2-2 and V is TRBV2; D is perhaps TRBD1 (6 bases). CDR3 length: 13 amino acids. The V gene's germline CDR1 is SNHLY and CDR2 FYNNEI. Trimming took off 10 bases at V and 1 base at J, with 10 bases between the two ends. CDR3 nucleotides: TGTGCCACCTCACAGGGGAACACCGGGGAGCTGTTTTTT. Protein product: CATSQGNTGELFF.

The genes are TRBV30 and TRBJ1-6, with D possibly TRBD1 on 6 matching bases. The V and J ends lost 4 bases and 9 bases respectively, with 19 bases between them. This CDR3 has 15 residues. Germline V gives CDR1 GTSNPN, CDR2 SVGIG (reference sequence). This CDR3 is CAWTDGTTDTSPLHF. DNA of the CDR3: TGTGCCTGGACGGACGGGACAACCGATACTTCACCCCTCCACTTT.

V usage is TRBV7-8 and J usage is TRBJ1-2; a weak D match, TRBD1 (5 bases). CDR1 is SGHVS and CDR2 is FQNEAQ in the germline V gene. The CDR3 has 14 amino acids. Trimming took 3 bases from V and 3 from J, leaving 11 bases between them. Written as DNA, the CDR3 is TGTGCCAGCAGCTTGGAGGGGCTAGACTATGGCTACACCTTC. Encoded protein: CASSLEGLDYGYTF.

This sequence joins TRBV18 and TRBJ1-1, with TRBD1 matching over 10 bases. J gave up 2 bases and V 4 bases, and 10 bases lay outside the gene matches. The germline V gene has CDR1 KGHSH and CDR2 LQKENI. This CDR3 is 17 amino acids long. Here the CDR3 DNA reads TGTGCCAGCTCACGCGGGACGACAGGGGGCCTTAACACTGAAGCTTTCTTT. Translation gives CASSRGTTGGLNTEAFF.

The chain carries TRBV2 and TRBJ2-6, with D uncertain. Germline assignment: CDR1 SNHLY and CDR2 FYNNEI. The germline V and J ends were trimmed by 3 bases and 6 bases, with 21 bases remaining between them. The CDR3 is made up of 18 amino acids. CDR3: CASSELQLLRAKANVLTF. The CDR3 DNA reads as TGTGCCAGCAGTGAGCTACAGCTTCTAAGAGCTAAGGCCAACGTCCTGACTTTC.

Here the CDR3 DNA reads TGTGCCAGCAGCTTAGGCCAGAATCAGCCCCAGCATTTT. Protein: CASSLGQNQPQHF. V gene TRBV7-8 combines with J gene TRBJ1-5; D not resolved. The germline CDR1 and CDR2 sequences are SGHVS and FQNEAQ. The CDR3 runs 13 residues. The V end was cut by 1 base, the J end by 4 bases, with 5 bases between.

The V call is TRBV7-6, the J call TRBJ2-5, with 7 bases aligning to TRBD1. This CDR3 comprises 15 residues. CDR1 is SGHVS, CDR2 FNYEAQ, per germline. The V gene end was trimmed by 5 bases and the J gene end by 3 bases; junction bases not matched to a gene: 9. Here the CDR3 DNA reads TGTGCCAGCAGCCAGCTAGGGACAGCCAAAGAGACCCAGTACTTC. Translating gives CASSQLGTAKETQYF.

This chain joins TRBV5-4 and TRBJ1-2, with TRBD1 matching over 7 bases. The CDR3 is 13 residues long. J was trimmed by 3 bases and V by 4 bases; bases with no gene match: 3. Germline lookup yields CDR1 SGHNT and CDR2 YYREEE (reference sequence). The CDR3 nucleotides are TGTGCCAGCAGCCTCGACAGGGACTATGGCTACACCTTC. Its protein product is CASSLDRDYGYTF.

The chain employs TRBV19 and TRBJ2-1; 9 positions agree with TRBD2. There are 14 residues in the CDR3. V lost 6 bases, J lost 8 bases, and 8 bases stayed unmatched. Germline assignment: CDR1 LNHDA and CDR2 SQIVND (reference sequence). The CDR3 DNA sequence: TGTGCCAGTAGACCCGCGGGAGGGGACGATGAGCAGTTCTTC. The encoded protein is CASRPAGGDDEQFF.

This sequence joins TRBV2 and TRBJ2-1, with D unresolved. Germline CDR1 SNHLY, CDR2 FYNNEI. V was trimmed by 6 bases and J by 6 bases, leaving 6 bases between them. This CDR3 spans 11 amino acids. Here the CDR3 DNA reads TGTGCCAGCAGGGCCGTCAATGAGCAGTTCTTC. It encodes CASRAVNEQFF.

J is TRBJ1-6 and V is TRBV2; maybe TRBD1 (5 bases). This CDR3 is 14 amino acids long. CDR1 is SNHLY and CDR2 is FYNNEI in the germline V gene. V dropped 3 bases and J dropped 8 bases, with 11 bases sitting between them. In nucleotides, the CDR3 is TGTGCCAGCAGTGAGGAGGGACCCGATTCACCCCTCCACTTT. Its protein is CASSEEGPDSPLHF.

V usage is TRBV7-3 and J usage is TRBJ2-1; 8 bases fit TRBD1. This CDR3 spans 15 amino acids. The V gene's germline CDR1 is SGHTA and CDR2 FQGTGA. Losses at the gene ends were 5 bases for V and 9 bases for J; bases not matched to a gene: 12. The CDR3 here is CASSTSTGARSEQFF. CDR3 bases: TGTGCCAGCAGCACCTCGACAGGGGCGAGAAGTGAGCAGTTCTTC.

The chain has TRBV30 and TRBJ1-4; D perhaps matches TRBD1 (6 bases). The CDR3 length is 14 residues. V lost 0 bases, J lost 4 bases, and 9 bases lay in between. Germline V gene data show CDR1 as GTSNPN and CDR2 as SVGIG (reference sequence). The CDR3 DNA sequence: TGTGCCTGGAGTGTGGGACAAGTTAATGAAAAACTGTTTTTT. It translates to CAWSVGQVNEKLFF.

As for this clone: This sample also contains other DNA sequences that code for the same CDR3. J is TRBJ1-6 and V is TRBV2; 11 bases agree with TRBD1. This CDR3 has 15 amino acids. Germline CDR1 and CDR2: SNHLY and FYNNEI. Trimming took 6 bases from V and 6 from J; bases not matched to a gene: 4. The CDR3 DNA follows: TGTGCCAGCAGAGGACAGGGGGCGGGTAATTCACCCCTCCACTTT. This encodes CASRGQGAGNSPLHF.

The V and J genes are TRBV18 and TRBJ2-1; 7 positions match TRBD1. CDR1 and CDR2 (germline): KGHSH, LQKENI. This CDR3 has 18 residues. The trim removed 4 bases at V and 7 bases at J, leaving 19 bases unmatched. CDR3 nucleotide sequence: TGTGCCAGCTCACTAGGAAGGGCGGCAAGCCTCAGGGGGAATGAGCAGTTCTTC. Encoded protein: CASSLGRAASLRGNEQFF.

J is TRBJ1-1 and V is TRBV4-1, with 8 bases matching TRBD1. This CDR3 is 16 amino acids long. Germline-derived CDR1 and CDR2 are MGHRA and YSYEKL. J lost 0 bases, V lost 8 bases, and 11 bases had no gene match. CDR3 sequence reads: CASSKTGQEMNTEAFF. CDR3 coding DNA: TGCGCCAGCTCTAAAACGGGACAGGAAATGAACACTGAAGCTTTCTTT.

V is TRBV6-1 and J is TRBJ2-5; D call uncertain. The V end was cut by 4 bases, the J end by 5 bases, with 5 bases between. The V gene's germline CDR1 is MNHNS and CDR2 SASEGT. This CDR3 contains 11 residues. Here the CDR3 reads CASSGRETQYF. Here the CDR3 DNA reads TGTGCCAGCAGTGGCCGGGAGACCCAGTACTTC.

The V and J genes are TRBV27 and TRBJ1-1; D might be TRBD1 (6 bases). From germline, CDR1 is MNHEY and CDR2 SMNVEV (reference sequence). The CDR3 contains 15 residues. Trimming cost V 6 bases and J 0 bases, with 14 bases left between them. CDR3 coding DNA: TGTGCCAGCAGCACTCCCGGGACATTGAACACTGAAGCTTTCTTT. As protein: CASSTPGTLNTEAFF.